The 29 T cell receptor beta chains reported below all come from one sample, sequenced in a study of T cell responses to AZD1222 COVID-19 vaccine. TCRdb keeps only in-frame clones here, not all; method: immunoSEQ multiplex PCR. Of 140,000 or so clones in the sample, just under 95% were seen once. The sequencing used peripheral blood, collected after recovery from COVID-19. All receptors come from an adult who had recovered from COVID-19.

The gene calls are TRBV15 and TRBJ2-7; 10 bases fit TRBD1. J gave up 3 bases and V 5 bases, and 4 bases lay outside the gene matches. CDR3 length: 14 residues. The V gene's germline CDR1 is LNHNV and CDR2 YYDKDF (reference sequence). Here the CDR3 reads CATSLRTGGYEQYF. Here the CDR3 DNA reads TGTGCCACCAGCCTAAGGACAGGGGGCTACGAGCAGTACTTC. The full variable domain, rest sourced from reference TRBV15 and TRBJ2-7, is DAMVIQNPRYQVTQFGKPVTLSCSQTLNHNVMYWYQQKSSQAPKLLFHYYDKDFNNEADTPDNFQSRRPNTSFCFLDIRSPGLGDTAMYLCATSLRTGGYEQYFGPGTRLTVT.

This chain joins TRBV18 and TRBJ2-4, with 11 bases fitting TRBD2. J gave up 8 bases and V 3 bases, and 12 bases lay outside the gene matches. The germline CDR1 and CDR2 sequences are KGHSH and LQKENI. This CDR3 region has 17 residues. CDR3 sequence reads: CASSPPGLAAGGYIQYF. CDR3 DNA sequence: TGTGCCAGCTCACCGCCGGGACTAGCGGCGGGTGGGTACATTCAGTACTTC.

The chain recombines TRBV14 with TRBJ2-3; D ambiguous. From germline, CDR1 is SGHDN and CDR2 FVKESK. The V end was cut by 8 bases, the J end by 1 base, with 10 bases between. This CDR3 contains 13 residues. CDR3: CASRTTGTDTQYF. The CDR3 region has the DNA TGTGCCAGCCGCACAACGGGCACAGATACGCAGTATTTT.

In this sample, this clone turned up a few times. The chain recombines TRBV19 with TRBJ1-6; TRBD1 is a possible D gene (5 bases). This CDR3 is 18 amino acids long. Trimming took 5 bases from V and 10 from J, leaving 27 bases between them. The germline gives CDR1 LNHDA, CDR2 SQIVND (reference sequence). Here the CDR3 reads CASSPEGYAGRLGSPLHF. The CDR3 DNA reads as TGTGCCAGTAGTCCAGAGGGTTATGCAGGGAGGCTCGGATCACCCCTCCACTTT. The full variable domain, completed using reference TRBV19 and TRBJ1-6, is DGGITQSPKYLFRKEGQNVTLSCEQNLNHDAMYWYRQDPGQGLRLIYYSQIVNDFQKGDIAEGYSVSREKKESFPLTVTSAQKNPTAFYLCASSPEGYAGRLGSPLHFGNGTRLTVT.

This clone was seen more than once but under ten times. J is TRBJ1-3 and V is TRBV28, with D possibly TRBD1 on 5 matching bases. Germline lookup yields CDR1 MDHEN and CDR2 SYDVKM. V shed 3 bases and J shed 10 bases, with 16 bases lying between them. This CDR3 is 14 amino acids long. CDR3 residues: CASSFKGPSGTIYF. CDR3 nucleotide sequence: TGTGCCAGCAGTTTCAAGGGGCCCTCGGGGACCATATATTTT.

The chain uses TRBV6-6 and TRBJ1-5; TRBD1 agrees at 7 bases. From germline, CDR1 is MNHNY and CDR2 SVGAGI (reference sequence). The ends lost 2 bases at V and 3 bases at J; junction bases unmatched: 7. This CDR3 has 16 residues. The CDR3 spells CASSYLLGTDNQPQHF. CDR3 bases: TGTGCCAGCAGTTACCTTCTTGGGACAGACAATCAGCCCCAGCATTTT.

V gene TRBV4-2 combines with J gene TRBJ2-2, with 10 bases aligning to TRBD2. Unmatched junction bases numbered 5, after V lost 3 bases and J lost 4 bases. Germline CDR1 reads LGHNA; CDR2 reads YNFKEQ. This CDR3 is 16 amino acids long. This chain's CDR3 is CASSHVSGGSTGELFF. For the CDR3, the DNA is TGTGCCAGCAGCCACGTTAGCGGGGGGAGCACCGGGGAGCTGTTTTTT.

The rearrangement uses TRBV29-1 and TRBJ2-5; a possible D gene is TRBD1 (5 bases). Germline V gene data show CDR1 as SQVTM and CDR2 as ANQGSEA. The germline V and J ends were trimmed by 7 bases and 2 bases, with 20 bases remaining between them. CDR3 length equals 15 residues. The CDR3 sequence: CSAGPGLTPQETQYF. As DNA, the CDR3 is TGCAGCGCTGGTCCAGGGCTCACCCCACAAGAGACCCAGTACTTC.

The chain has TRBV9 and TRBJ2-7; TRBD1 might be the D (5 bases). V dropped 6 bases and J dropped 2 bases, with 15 bases sitting between them. This CDR3 spans 14 amino acids. The germline V gene has CDR1 SGDLS and CDR2 YYNGEE. CDR3 in DNA: TGTGCCAGCACTAAAAGTGACAGACCCTACGAGCAGTACTTC. Its protein product is CASTKSDRPYEQYF. Supplemented by reference TRBV9 and TRBJ2-7, the full variable domain reads DSGVTQTPKHLITATGQRVTLRCSPRSGDLSVYWYQQSLDQGLQFLIQYYNGEERAKGNILERFSAQQFPDLHSELNLSSLELGDSALYFCASTKSDRPYEQYFGPGTRLTVT.

This clone is a singleton in its sample. This chain links TRBV23-1 with TRBJ1-1; a weak D match, TRBD1 (6 bases). TRBV23-1 is given ORF status, its function remaining uncertain. This CDR3 region has 15 residues. The V end lost 3 bases, the J end lost 7 bases, and 18 bases lay between the germline ends. The CDR3 loop is CASSQSRGAQDEAFF. The CDR3 DNA follows: TGCGCCAGCAGTCAGTCAAGGGGGGCGCAGGATGAAGCTTTCTTT.

V and J are TRBV18 and TRBJ1-5; 7 nucleotides line up with TRBD1. The CDR3 extends over 17 amino acids. V was clipped by 3 bases and J by 5 bases; unmatched bases: 13. CDR1 and CDR2 (germline): KGHSH, LQKENI. CDR3 nucleotide sequence: TGTGCCAGCTCACCCCGGGGCGGACAGGTTGGGGATCAGCCCCAGCATTTT. Amino acids: CASSPRGGQVGDQPQHF.

The V gene is TRBV6-4, the J gene TRBJ2-2, with 7 nucleotides matching TRBD1. The CDR3 totals 16 residues. Germline V gives CDR1 MRHNA, CDR2 SNTAGT. V lost 3 bases to trimming and J lost 5 bases; unmatched junction nucleotides: 9. CDR3 amino acids: CASSEVGDRATGELFF. In nucleotides, the CDR3 is TGTGCCAGCAGTGAAGTTGGCGACAGGGCGACCGGGGAGCTGTTTTTT.

The genes are TRBV28 and TRBJ1-5; weak D call: TRBD1 (6 bases). CDR1 is MDHEN, CDR2 SYDVKM, per germline. V dropped 4 bases and J dropped 2 bases, with 12 bases sitting between them. The CDR3 sequence is 15 residues long. DNA of the CDR3: TGTGCCAGCAGTTGGGGCAGGGGAGGCAATCAGCCCCAGCATTTT. It translates to CASSWGRGGNQPQHF.

The table lists this clone with a count of one. The chain employs TRBV18 and TRBJ1-5; D might be TRBD1 (5 bases). The CDR3 length is 13 residues. From germline, CDR1 is KGHSH and CDR2 LQKENI. Between the trimmed V and J ends, which lost 2 bases and 6 bases, there was a span of 8 bases. CDR3 sequence reads: CASSPERGQPQHF. The CDR3 DNA follows: TGTGCCAGCTCACCAGAGAGGGGTCAGCCCCAGCATTTT.

The gene calls are TRBV9 and TRBJ2-7; unclear D gene. CDR3 length equals 14 residues. The V and J ends lost 0 bases and 6 bases respectively, with 13 bases between them. Looked up from germline, CDR1 is SGDLS and CDR2 is YYNGEE. The CDR3: CASSVAPGDFEQYF. CDR3 in DNA: TGTGCCAGCAGCGTAGCTCCAGGTGATTTCGAGCAGTACTTC.

The chain links TRBV28 to TRBJ2-6, with D perhaps matching TRBD2 (5 bases). Germline values: CDR1 MDHEN, CDR2 SYDVKM. The CDR3 contains 22 residues. The V gene lost 4 bases and the J gene lost 1 base, with 29 bases spanning the gap. CDR3 amino acids: CASSSPRGSTSAFESGANVLTF. CDR3 bases: TGTGCCAGCAGTTCCCCCCGGGGTAGTACGTCAGCGTTTGAGTCTGGGGCCAACGTCCTGACTTTC.

The chain carries TRBV18 and TRBJ2-1; TRBD2 is a possible D gene (5 bases). This CDR3 has 16 amino acids. V was pared by 6 bases and J by 3 bases, with 18 bases between. The germline gives CDR1 KGHSH, CDR2 LQKENI. The CDR3 is CASSPSTDYFYNEQFF. The CDR3 DNA reads TGTGCCAGCTCCCCTTCTACTGACTACTTCTACAATGAGCAGTTCTTC.

The V call is TRBV7-9, the J call TRBJ1-5, with 12 bases fitting TRBD1. V gave up 4 bases and J gave up 7 bases; unmatched junction bases: 8. The CDR3 runs 16 residues. Germline V lookup: CDR1 SEHNR, CDR2 FQNEAQ (reference sequence). The CDR3, as DNA: TGTGCCAGCAGCTCCCCGGGACAGGGGGCCGGGCAGCCCCAGCATTTT. It translates to CASSSPGQGAGQPQHF.

The V and J genes are TRBV7-9 and TRBJ2-3; 12 bases are a match to TRBD2. Unmatched junction bases numbered 7, after V lost 5 bases and J lost 4 bases. This CDR3 is built from 16 residues. The germline CDR1 and CDR2 sequences are SEHNR and FQNEAQ (reference sequence). CDR3: CASSPSSGRAADTQYF. CDR3 nucleotides: TGTGCCAGCAGCCCCTCTAGCGGGAGGGCCGCAGATACGCAGTATTTT.

CDR3 coding DNA: TGTGCCAGCACTCGACGGAACTACGAGCAGTACTTC. Protein product: CASTRRNYEQYF. The chain is built from TRBV2 and TRBJ2-7; D remains ambiguous. Per the germline V gene, CDR1 is SNHLY and CDR2 is FYNNEI. The CDR3 runs to 12 residues. V lost 7 bases and J 3 bases, leaving 10 bases between the germline ends.

The J gene is TRBJ1-2, the V gene TRBV19; D is possibly TRBD1 (5 bases). The CDR3 is made up of 14 amino acids. CDR1 and CDR2 (germline): LNHDA, SQIVND (reference sequence). V was pared by 5 bases and J by 1 base, with 11 bases between. CDR3 sequence: CASSLGDRNYGYTF. CDR3 nucleotides: TGTGCCAGTAGTCTGGGGGACCGTAACTATGGCTACACCTTC. The full variable domain, its missing parts supplied by reference TRBV19 and TRBJ1-2, is DGGITQSPKYLFRKEGQNVTLSCEQNLNHDAMYWYRQDPGQGLRLIYYSQIVNDFQKGDIAEGYSVSREKKESFPLTVTSAQKNPTAFYLCASSLGDRNYGYTFGSGTRLTVV.

CDR3: CASSFLGAVEETQYF. Here the CDR3 DNA reads TGCGCCAGCAGCTTTTTGGGGGCCGTTGAGGAGACCCAGTACTTC. This chain uses TRBV5-1 with TRBJ2-5, with D perhaps TRBD1 (6 bases). Germline assignment: CDR1 SGHRS and CDR2 YFSETQ. The germline V and J ends were trimmed by 2 bases and 5 bases, with 16 bases remaining between them. The CDR3 runs 15 residues.

The V and J genes are TRBV12-5 and TRBJ2-5; 8 bases match TRBD1. Looked up from germline, CDR1 is LGHNT and CDR2 is FRNRAP. This CDR3 comprises 13 residues. Trimming cost V 5 bases and J 4 bases; bases outside gene matches: 3. CDR3 sequence (DNA): TGTGCTAGTGGTACTGACAGGGGAGAGACCCAGTACTTC. It yields the protein CASGTDRGETQYF.

The chain is built from TRBV11-2 and TRBJ2-1, with D possibly being TRBD1 (6 bases). The CDR3 is 14 residues long. CDR1 is SGHAT and CDR2 is FQNNGV in the germline V gene. Trimming removed 1 base at V and 4 bases at J, with 8 bases between. The CDR3 DNA reads as TGTGCCAGCAGCTTAGCACAGGGATACAATGAGCAGTTCTTC. This codes for CASSLAQGYNEQFF.

V is TRBV2 and J is TRBJ2-5; D unclear. The germline gives CDR1 SNHLY, CDR2 FYNNEI. Trimming left V 7 bases short and J 4 bases short, with 7 bases between. The CDR3 is 11 residues long. CDR3 DNA: TGTGCCAGCAAACGGTTAGAGACCCAGTACTTC. Translation gives CASKRLETQYF.

The genes are TRBV7-2 and TRBJ2-5; 8 bases fit TRBD2. CDR3 length equals 15 residues. Germline values: CDR1 SGHTA, CDR2 FQGNSA. The V gene end was trimmed by 5 bases and the J gene end by 0 bases; junction bases not matched to a gene: 5. The CDR3 DNA reads as TGTGCCAGCAGCACACAACTAGCGGACCAAGAGACCCAGTACTTC. Amino acids: CASSTQLADQETQYF.

The genes are TRBV6-1 and TRBJ1-4, with TRBD1 as a possible D gene (5 bases). The CDR3 covers 15 residues. Between the trimmed V and J ends, which lost 1 base and 8 bases, there was a span of 14 bases. Germline lookup yields CDR1 MNHNS and CDR2 SASEGT. CDR3 protein: CASSEGAGVGEKLFF. CDR3 sequence (DNA): TGTGCCAGCAGTGAAGGTGCGGGGGTTGGGGAAAAACTGTTTTTT.

The chain couples TRBV19 to TRBJ2-2; D is possibly TRBD1 (6 bases). This CDR3 has 17 residues. Trimming stripped 8 bases from V and 1 base from J, with 20 bases between. Germline assignment: CDR1 LNHDA and CDR2 SQIVND (reference sequence). CDR3 DNA: TGTGCCAGTCGGACCCAGTCAGGGGCTCGGAACACCGGGGAGCTGTTTTTT. This sequence encodes CASRTQSGARNTGELFF.

The CDR3 region has the DNA TGTGCCAGCAGTTTAGGGGCATCGGATAATTCACCCCTCCACTTT. It codes for CASSLGASDNSPLHF. This chain connects TRBV6-4 to TRBJ1-6, with D perhaps matching TRBD1 (5 bases). Germline lookup yields CDR1 MRHNA and CDR2 SNTAGT. V was clipped by 5 bases and J by 5 bases, with 13 bases between them. This CDR3 contains 15 residues.